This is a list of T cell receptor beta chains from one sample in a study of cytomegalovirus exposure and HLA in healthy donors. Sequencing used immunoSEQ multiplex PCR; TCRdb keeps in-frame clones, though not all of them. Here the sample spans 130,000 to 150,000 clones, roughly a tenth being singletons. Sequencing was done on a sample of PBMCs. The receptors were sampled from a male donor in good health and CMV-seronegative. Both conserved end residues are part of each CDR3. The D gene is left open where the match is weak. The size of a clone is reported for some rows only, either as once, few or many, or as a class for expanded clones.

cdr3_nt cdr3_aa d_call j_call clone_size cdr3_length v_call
TGTGCCAGTAGTATAAGGAACAGGGCGAATGAAAAACTGTTTTTT CASSIRNRANEKLFF NA TRBJ1-4 few 15 TRBV19
TGCGCCAGCAGCCAAGTTGGAGAGAACACTGAAGCTTTCTTT CASSQVGENTEAFF NA TRBJ1-1 few 14 TRBV4-3
TGTGCCAGCACCCCCGGACTAGCGGCCTACAATGAGCAGTTCTTC CASTPGLAAYNEQFF TRBD2 TRBJ2-1 NA 15 TRBV7-9
TGTGCCAGCAGCGAAACTAGCGGGGGGGGTAATGAGCAGTTCTTC CASSETSGGGNEQFF TRBD2 TRBJ2-1 few 15 TRBV7-2
TGTGCCAGCAGCCCCAGGACAGCCGTGAACACTGAAGCTTTCTTT CASSPRTAVNTEAFF NA TRBJ1-1 NA 15 TRBV7-8
TGCGCCAGCAGCCAAGGGACAGGGATGGGAGAGACCCAGTACTTC CASSQGTGMGETQYF TRBD1 TRBJ2-5 few 15 TRBV4-3
TGCACCAGCAGCCATTGGACTAGCGGGGTCTACGAGCAGTACTTC CTSSHWTSGVYEQYF NA TRBJ2-7 few 15 TRBV1
TGTGCCAGCAGCTTAGAGGGAACAGGGGGGAATGAAAAACTGTTTTTT CASSLEGTGGNEKLFF TRBD1 TRBJ1-4 few 16 TRBV7-9
TGTGCCAGCAGCGCAGCTAGCGGGAGGCGGGGGGAGCAGTACTTC CASSAASGRRGEQYF TRBD2 TRBJ2-7 few 15 TRBV7-2
TGTGCCAGTAGGGAACTTTTCACAGGGGAGACTAACTATGGCTACACCTTC CASRELFTGETNYGYTF TRBD1 TRBJ1-2 NA 17 TRBV19
TGCAGCGTTGAGACATCAGCCAAAAACATTCAGTACTTC CSVETSAKNIQYF NA TRBJ2-4 NA 13 TRBV29-1
TGTGCCAGCAGCCAAGATTTCGGGCTAGCGGGGGCCATGGGGCAGTTCTTC CASSQDFGLAGAMGQFF TRBD2 TRBJ2-1 few 17 TRBV4-2
TGCGCCAGCAGCCAAGGTTCCCAAACGGGTGAGCAGTTCTTC CASSQGSQTGEQFF NA TRBJ2-1 NA 14 TRBV4-1
TGTGCCAGCAGTTTACATTCCGGCAGCAGCGGCACTGAAGCTTTCTTT CASSLHSGSSGTEAFF NA TRBJ1-1 NA 16 TRBV28
TGCGCCAGCAGCTTGGACCGCTACTCTGGAAACACCATATATTTT CASSLDRYSGNTIYF NA TRBJ1-3 few 15 TRBV5-1
TGTGCCAGCAGTTTAAGGGGGAATAGCAATCAGCCCCAGCATTTT CASSLRGNSNQPQHF NA TRBJ1-5 NA 15 TRBV27
TGTGCCAGCAGCTTATACCGTTTGGGGGGTAAGCCCTACGAGCAGTACTTC CASSLYRLGGKPYEQYF NA TRBJ2-7 few 17 TRBV7-2
TGTGCCTGTACAGGGGGCACTGAAGCTTTCTTT CACTGGTEAFF TRBD1 TRBJ1-1 few 11 TRBV30
TGCGCCAGCAGCCTAGAACTCGGGCCCCTCCACTTT CASSLELGPLHF NA TRBJ1-6 few 12 TRBV4-3
TGTGCTAGCAGCTTGGCAGGACACAGCACAGATACGCAGTATTTT CASSLAGHSTDTQYF NA TRBJ2-3 few 15 TRBV7-7
TGTGCCTGGAGTGTAGGGGAGGGCGGGACGACAGATACGCAGTATTTT CAWSVGEGGTTDTQYF TRBD2 TRBJ2-3 few 16 TRBV30
TGTGCCAGCAGTTTATCCCCCCAGGGGGGAGCCTACGAGCGGTACTTC CASSLSPQGGAYERYF NA TRBJ2-7 NA 16 TRBV28
TGTGCCAGTAGTATAGCCGGGTCCACCGGGGAGCTGTTTTTT CASSIAGSTGELFF NA TRBJ2-2 NA 14 TRBV19
TGTGCCAGCACCGAGGAGAGGGATAGTGGGGCCAACGTCCTGACTTTC CASTEERDSGANVLTF NA TRBJ2-6 few 16 TRBV2
TGTGCCAGCAGCTTAGAGGGGGGGGGCAAGGGCTACACCTTC CASSLEGGGKGYTF NA TRBJ1-2 NA 14 TRBV7-2
TGTGCCAGCAGCTTAGGGCGGGATGAGCAGTTCTTC CASSLGRDEQFF NA TRBJ2-1 NA 12 TRBV7-9
TGTGCCGGGCGGGGGGGCTCCTACAATGAGCAGTTCTTC CAGRGGSYNEQFF TRBD2 TRBJ2-1 NA 13 TRBV2
TGTGCCAGCGCGGGGTCTTATAGCAATCAGCCCCAGCATTTT CASAGSYSNQPQHF NA TRBJ1-5 few 14 TRBV6-5
TGTGCCAGCAGTTTATCAGGAATGGGCTACACCTTC CASSLSGMGYTF NA TRBJ1-2 few 12 TRBV28
TGTGCCAGCAGCGTAGACAGGGGTGGCAATGAGCAGTTCTTC CASSVDRGGNEQFF TRBD1 TRBJ2-1 few 14 TRBV11-2
TGTGCCAGTGTCACGAGGGGAGGAACTAACTATGGCTACACCTTC CASVTRGGTNYGYTF NA TRBJ1-2 few 15 TRBV5-6
TGTGCCAGCAGTAGGGACAGGGAGGATCAGCCCCAGCATTTT CASSRDREDQPQHF TRBD1 TRBJ1-5 NA 14 TRBV28
TGTGCCAGTAGTACAAGTCCTAGTAATCAGCCCCAGCATTTT CASSTSPSNQPQHF NA TRBJ1-5 NA 14 TRBV19
TGTGCCAGCTCACCTGAGGTAGGAGGCGAAAAACTGTTTTTT CASSPEVGGEKLFF NA TRBJ1-4 few 14 TRBV18
TGTGCCAGCAGCCAAGATGGTAACAGGGCCGATACGCAGTATTTT CASSQDGNRADTQYF NA TRBJ2-3 few 15 TRBV4-2
TGTGCCAGCAGCCGGGGGGGGACAGGGATCTCCTACGAGCAGTACTTC CASSRGGTGISYEQYF NA TRBJ2-7 NA 16 TRBV9
TGTGCCAGCAGCGGGCGGGACAGGGATAACTATGGCTACACCTTC CASSGRDRDNYGYTF TRBD1 TRBJ1-2 NA 15 TRBV5-6
TGTGCCAGCAGCTTCTGGGACAGGCGGGAGACCCAGTACTTC CASSFWDRRETQYF TRBD1 TRBJ2-5 few 14 TRBV7-9
TGCGCCAGCAGCCAAGATCGTACAACTAGCGGTTCCCGGTTCTTC CASSQDRTTSGSRFF TRBD2 TRBJ2-1 few 15 TRBV4-3
TGTGCCAGCAGCAAACGGCACACGGGGCGGGGAGTGTTTTTT CASSKRHTGRGVFF NA TRBJ1-4 NA 14 TRBV21-1
TGCGCCAGCAGCCAAGGGGCATACAGGGTAAGGGGCACTGAAGCTTTCTTT CASSQGAYRVRGTEAFF NA TRBJ1-1 few 17 TRBV4-3
TGTGCCAGTAGTATGCTAGCGGGAGTTATTAATGAGCAGTTCTTC CASSMLAGVINEQFF TRBD2 TRBJ2-1 NA 15 TRBV19
TGTGCCACCGCCCGGACCAGGGTCGAGTCACCCCTCCACTTT CATARTRVESPLHF NA TRBJ1-6 NA 14 TRBV15
TGTGCCAGCAGCTCCCGGACGGGAGGGCTCACAGATACGCAGTATTTT CASSSRTGGLTDTQYF TRBD2 TRBJ2-3 few 16 TRBV7-2
TGTGCCAGCAGTGGCGGCCCACTCAATAACTCAGCTAACTATGGCTACACCTTC CASSGGPLNNSANYGYTF NA TRBJ1-2 NA 18 TRBV6-4
TGTGCCAGCAGTTTAGTGGGCTCCTCCTCCTACAATGAGCAGTTCTTC CASSLVGSSSYNEQFF NA TRBJ2-1 few 16 TRBV28
TGTGCTAGCAGCTTAGCAGGAGGCAGCCAAGAGACCCAGTACTTC CASSLAGGSQETQYF NA TRBJ2-5 NA 15 TRBV7-7
TGTGCCAGCAGTCCGGGGGGCAATCAGCCCCAGCATTTT CASSPGGNQPQHF NA TRBJ1-5 few 13 TRBV6-6